This T cell receptor beta chain was identified in a study of blood T cell repertoires in COVID-19. In the study overall: Specimens from acute and convalescent COVID-19 originated in the United States, Italy and Spain. T cells, B-cell-depleted T cells, or PBMCs supplied cDNA or gDNA.

The authors' processing: The authors estimated nucleated cell counts from reference gene primer amplification. The table came from immunoSEQ multiplex PCR; TCRdb's copy has only in-frame clones and leaves some out. Clone size and V and J calls were adopted from that table, with D and trimming inferred from the DNA. The sample carries about 65,000 clones, approximately 93% recorded once. This CDR3 region has 15 residues. Trimming at V came to 0 bases and at J to 7 bases, leaving 6 bases not matched to a gene. Germline CDR1 reads SGHVS; CDR2 reads FNYEAQ. Material: peripheral blood. The TCR comes from a man in his 70s with active COVID-19. This chain joins TRBV7-6 and TRBJ1-2; 9 nucleotides agree with TRBD1. Here the CDR3 reads CASSLAPGQGLGYTF. The DNA for the CDR3 is TGTGCCAGCAGCTTAGCCCCGGGACAGGGACTTGGCTACACCTTC. Full variable domain (missing parts from reference TRBV7-6 and TRBJ1-2): GAGVSQSPRYKVTKRGQDVALRCDPISGHVSLYWYRQALGQGPEFLTYFNYEAQQDKSGLPNDRFSAERPEGSISTLTIQRTEQRDSAMYRCASSLAPGQGLGYTFGSGTRLTVV.